The text below deals with one T cell receptor beta chain. It has no known antigen specificity. No base quality information exists; no much larger clone differs at one position. The CDR3 covers 13 residues, taking in both the cysteine and the phenylalanine. Left in the record is the CDR3 DNA by itself, 39 bases read in frame from the first base. Taken from the germline V gene, the CDR1 and CDR2 loops are ENHRY and SYGVKD. V is reduced by 2 bases and J by 2 bases, leaving a spacing of 4 bases between them. The sample comes from a study of tumor-infiltrating lymphocytes in localized non-small cell lung cancer (dated by TCRdb to 2020 to 2022). With regard to the full study: The cohort covered several histologies, both smokers and never-smokers, and patients whose samples were collected after neoadjuvant chemotherapy. The overall ICON cohort comprised 150 or so surgical patients with localized non-small cell lung cancer whose tumors were resected. From each patient came resected tumor tissue plus uninvolved lung tissue from that same patient, and the uninvolved lung tissue was described as non-adjacent to the tumor. A total of 50 to 60 patients were included in the paired tumor versus uninvolved lung comparison of immunoSEQ T-cell fraction. TCR sequencing was one of several integrated assays, alongside flow cytometry, multiplex immunofluorescence, RNA-seq, exome sequencing and proteomics, applied to the same patients. The full study reports these points: TCR-derived T-cell fraction did not differ between the flow cytometry-defined immunotypes IM1 (good prognosis) and IM2 (poor prognosis). Higher T cell infiltration in tumors than in uninvolved lung tissue was supported by TCRbeta sequencing, consistent with immunofluorescence CD3 counts. Assay coverage differed among patients according to how much tissue was available, so only a subset of the cohort had TCR sequencing. Different pieces of the same tissue were used for different assays, so technical variation could not be separated from intratumor heterogeneity. Recurrence-free survival showed no association with tumor T-cell fraction measured by TCR sequencing (p = 0.61).

The T-cell fraction in tumor and uninvolved lung tissue was provided by TCR sequencing with the immunoSEQ assay. As for the authors' bioinformatics: For survival analysis, patients were split into high (upper tertile) and low (lower two tertiles) T-cell fraction groups and compared by log-rank test. A signed-rank test was used to test paired tumor versus uninvolved lung differences in T-cell fraction. TCRdb retrieved this table from immuneACCESS and kept in-frame rearrangements only. Not all clones are present; in checked studies, unresolved V genes account for under half, and no reason is known for the remainder. For V, J and clone size, that table is used; D and trimming come from the DNA. For this sample there are tens of thousands of clones; 70% to 90% appear just once. The top ten clonotypes cover roughly 2% of the sample. The first patient joined ICON in 2016, and enrollment wrapped up when the last patient was enrolled in late 2018. Fresh tumor and matched uninvolved tissue for in-depth immune analyses, including TCR sequencing, were collected from a subcohort of fewer than 95 patients. No cell sorting was done, and TCR sequencing was instead run on DNA isolated from bulk tissue.

The rearrangement joined TRBV10-3 to TRBJ1-5; no D gene is confidently identified. This clonotype was sampled from a human donor with non-small cell lung cancer. Sequenced sample: lung tumor tissue. The sequenced DNA: TGTGCCATCAGTGAGGGGGGCAATCAGCCCCAGCATTTT. Its protein is CAISEGGNQPQHF.